The 19 T cell receptor beta chains reported below all come from one sample, sequenced in a study of patients and donors after allogeneic stem cell transplantation. One entry per CDR3 protein results from TCRdb running MiXCR on the RT-PCR reads. The sample lists 200,000 to 250,000 distinct CDR3 sequences, 38% seen once, with 11% in the top ten. Source material: blood, either unsorted or a sorted T cell fraction (not recorded which). The receptors originated from a human donor who was either an allogeneic HSCT recipient or a stem cell or donor lymphocyte infusion donor (not recorded which). It is not recorded whose cells these are; they may come from a transplant donor.

There are many counts of this clonotype. This chain joins TRBV24-1 and TRBJ1-1; D perhaps matches TRBD1 (6 bases). V lost 7 bases, J lost 2 bases, and 10 bases lay in between. The CDR3 totals 13 residues. Per the germline V gene, CDR1 is KGHDR and CDR2 is SFDVKD. CDR3: CATRTGGNTEAFF. In DNA, the CDR3 is TGTGCCACCAGGACAGGAGGAAACACTGAAGCTTTCTTT.

The genes are TRBV29-1 and TRBJ2-3, with D tentatively TRBD2 (5 bases). V was pared by 2 bases and J by 0 bases, with 6 bases between. Per the germline V gene, CDR1 is SQVTM and CDR2 is ANQGSEA. The CDR3 extends over 13 amino acids. The CDR3 is CSVERTSTDTQYF. The CDR3, as DNA: TGCAGCGTTGAAAGGACTAGCACAGATACGCAGTATTTT.

The J gene is TRBJ1-1, the V gene TRBV11-2, with D uncertain. The CDR3 is 15 amino acids. Looked up from germline, CDR1 is SGHAT and CDR2 is FQNNGV. Trimming took off 4 bases at V and 5 bases at J, with 17 bases between the two ends. CDR3 amino acids: CASSYTSSGETEAFF. CDR3 bases: TGTGCCAGCAGCTATACTTCTAGCGGGGAGACTGAAGCTTTCTTT.

The chain carries TRBV28 and TRBJ2-7, with D perhaps TRBD1 (5 bases). Germline V CDR1 and CDR2: MDHEN, SYDVKM. Deletions cut 1 base from V and 3 bases from J, with 16 bases between. CDR3 size: 16 residues. The CDR3 reads CASSLSLTITGYEQYF. The CDR3 region has the DNA TGTGCCAGCAGTTTATCCCTCACCATTACAGGCTACGAGCAGTACTTC.

A few counts support this clonotype. The chain joins TRBV3-1 to TRBJ1-3, with 7 bases matching TRBD1. J gave up 1 base and V 1 base, and 1 base lay outside the gene matches. The CDR3 sequence is 15 residues long. Germline assignment: CDR1 LGHDT and CDR2 YNNKEL (reference sequence). CDR3 sequence: CASSQARGSGNTIYF. The CDR3 region has the DNA TGTGCCAGCAGCCAAGCCAGGGGGTCTGGAAACACCATATATTTT.

This clonotype turned up a few times. V and J are TRBV6-5 and TRBJ2-1; 7 positions match TRBD1. Looked up from germline, CDR1 is MNHEY and CDR2 is SVGAGI. The V gene end was trimmed by 5 bases and the J gene end by 5 bases; junction bases not matched to a gene: 6. The CDR3 totals 14 residues. Here the CDR3 DNA reads TGTGCCAGCAGTCGACTAACAGGGGACAATGAGCAGTTCTTC. As protein: CASSRLTGDNEQFF.

The genes are TRBV12-3 or TRBV12-4 and TRBJ2-3; D ambiguous. V gave up 0 bases and J gave up 2 bases, with 6 bases separating them. The CDR3 covers 14 residues. Here the CDR3 DNA reads TGTGCCAGCAGTTTAGCCCCTAACACAGATACGCAGTATTTT. It yields the protein CASSLAPNTDTQYF.

V gene TRBV5-1 combines with J gene TRBJ1-6; 7 nucleotides match TRBD1. CDR1 SGHRS and CDR2 YFSETQ come from the germline V gene. This CDR3 contains 18 residues. The trim removed 1 base at V and 9 bases at J, leaving 16 bases unmatched. CDR3 sequence reads: CASSLLGDSTGLGSPLHF. Written as DNA, the CDR3 is TGCGCCAGCAGCTTGTTAGGGGATTCGACAGGGCTTGGTTCACCCCTCCACTTT.

This chain connects TRBV7-9 to TRBJ2-1; TRBD1 matches at 9 bases. The V gene's germline CDR1 is SEHNR and CDR2 FQNEAQ (reference sequence). This CDR3 is 15 amino acids long. V gave up 5 bases and J gave up 9 bases; unmatched junction bases: 11. CDR3: CASSPIGTGKAEQFF. DNA for the CDR3: TGTGCCAGCAGCCCCATCGGGACAGGGAAGGCTGAGCAGTTCTTC. The full variable domain, its missing parts supplied by reference TRBV7-9 and TRBJ2-1, is DTGVSQNPRHKITKRGQNVTFRCDPISEHNRLYWYRQTLGQGPEFLTYFQNEAQLEKSRLLSDRFSAERPKGSFSTLEIQRTEQGDSAMYLCASSPIGTGKAEQFFGPGTRLTVL.

The chain employs TRBV6-1 and TRBJ2-7; D is uncertain. The V and J ends lost 2 bases and 6 bases respectively, with 23 bases between them. The CDR3 consists of 17 residues. Germline CDR1 MNHNS, CDR2 SASEGT. This chain's CDR3 is CASSELVWSGTVFEQYF. CDR3 nucleotides: TGTGCCAGCAGTGAATTAGTTTGGTCTGGCACAGTGTTCGAGCAGTACTTC.

This rearrangement joins TRBV12-3 or TRBV12-4 to TRBJ1-1; no clear D gene. The CDR3 is 13 amino acids. Trimming left V 6 bases short and J 4 bases short, with 12 bases between. The DNA for the CDR3 is TGTGCCAGCAGCACGCGAATAGGCACTGAAGCTTTCTTT. Its protein product is CASSTRIGTEAFF.

This clonotype was detected a few times. This sequence joins TRBV4-3 and TRBJ1-1, with D perhaps TRBD1 (5 bases). Germline CDR1 is LGHNA and CDR2 is YSLEER. This CDR3 spans 14 amino acids. The V end lost 4 bases, the J end lost 7 bases, and 16 bases lay between the germline ends. This CDR3 reads CASSLNTGAGEAFF. DNA of the CDR3: TGCGCCAGCAGCCTCAATACAGGAGCGGGTGAAGCTTTCTTT.

The chain carries TRBV5-5 and TRBJ1-1; D ambiguous. CDR1 and CDR2 (germline): SGHKS, YYEKEE (reference sequence). CDR3 length: 16 amino acids. The germline V and J ends were trimmed by 4 bases and 0 bases, with 16 bases remaining between them. CDR3 DNA sequence: TGTGCCAGCAGCCGCCCCTTTACTACGGTGAACACTGAAGCTTTCTTT. This encodes CASSRPFTTVNTEAFF.

The table lists this clonotype with a few counts. The chain is built from TRBV7-9 and TRBJ1-6; D ambiguous. The CDR3 extends over 14 amino acids. Per germline, CDR1 SEHNR and CDR2 FQNEAQ (reference sequence). The V end lost 3 bases, the J end lost 7 bases, and 10 bases lay between the germline ends. The CDR3 here is CASSLGNQNSPLHF. The DNA of the CDR3 is TGTGCCAGCAGCTTGGGGAACCAGAATTCACCCCTCCACTTT. The variable domain in full, with the rest retrieved from reference TRBV7-9 and TRBJ1-6, is DTGVSQNPRHKITKRGQNVTFRCDPISEHNRLYWYRQTLGQGPEFLTYFQNEAQLEKSRLLSDRFSAERPKGSFSTLEIQRTEQGDSAMYLCASSLGNQNSPLHFGNGTRLTVT.

V usage is TRBV28 and J usage is TRBJ2-7, with no clear D. Trimming shortened V by 3 bases and J by 4 bases, and 10 bases separated the two germline ends. This CDR3 comprises 13 residues. Germline values: CDR1 MDHEN, CDR2 SYDVKM. The CDR3 coding sequence is TGTGCCAGCAGTTTGACCGAAGGGTACGAGCAGTACTTC. It is translated as CASSLTEGYEQYF.

This clonotype was recorded a few times. At one end, the junction sequence differs from germline, possibly due to a read error. The chain employs TRBV20-1 and TRBJ1-4; the D gene is possibly TRBD1 (5 bases). This CDR3 region has 11 residues. Germline CDR1 DFQATT, CDR2 SNEGSKA (reference sequence). CDR3 sequence: CSARDGGKLFF. The CDR3 bases are TGCAGTGCCAGAGACGGGGGTAAACTGTTTTTT.

Only a few counts were recorded for this clonotype. J is TRBJ1-2 and V is TRBV12-3 or TRBV12-4; TRBD1 matches 7 bases. The trim removed 5 bases at V and 8 bases at J, leaving 5 bases unmatched. The CDR3 consists of 12 residues. CDR3 amino acids: CASSRQGYGYTF. DNA for the CDR3: TGTGCCAGCAGTCGACAGGGTTACGGCTACACCTTC.

The chain uses TRBV12-3 or TRBV12-4 and TRBJ2-1; D is unclear. The CDR3 has 16 residues. Trimming took off 4 bases at V and 2 bases at J, with 15 bases between the two ends. The CDR3 DNA sequence: TGTGCCAGCAGTTCCTTTGGGCAGGAAACCTACAATGAGCAGTTCTTC. It is translated as CASSSFGQETYNEQFF.

V gene TRBV15 combines with J gene TRBJ2-5, with TRBD1 matching over 8 bases. CDR1 and CDR2 from the germline V gene are LNHNV and YYDKDF (reference sequence). This CDR3 contains 17 residues. The J segment lost 2 bases and the V segment lost 1 base, leaving 9 bases of the junction unmatched. The CDR3 region has the DNA TGTGCCACCAGCAGAGGTCCTCCAGGGACAGGACAAGAGACCCAGTACTTC. This gives the protein CATSRGPPGTGQETQYF.